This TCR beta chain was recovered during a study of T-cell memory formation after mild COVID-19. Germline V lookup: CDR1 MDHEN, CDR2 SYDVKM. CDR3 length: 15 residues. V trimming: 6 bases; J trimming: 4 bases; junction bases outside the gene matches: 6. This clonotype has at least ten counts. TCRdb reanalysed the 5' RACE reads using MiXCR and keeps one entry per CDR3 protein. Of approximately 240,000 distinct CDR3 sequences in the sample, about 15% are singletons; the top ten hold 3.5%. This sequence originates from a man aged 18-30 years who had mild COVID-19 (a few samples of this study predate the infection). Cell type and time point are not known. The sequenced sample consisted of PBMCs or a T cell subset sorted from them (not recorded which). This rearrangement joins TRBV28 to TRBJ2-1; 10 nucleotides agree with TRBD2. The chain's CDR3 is CASRKAGGKYNEQFF. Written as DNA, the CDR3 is TGTGCCAGCAGAAAAGCGGGGGGGAAGTACAATGAGCAGTTCTTC.